These 14 T cell receptor beta chains were sequenced from one sample in a study of OX40 agonist ivuxolimab in advanced cancers. The protocol was immunoSEQ multiplex PCR, while the TCRdb copy is restricted to in-frame clones and leaves out a portion. The profile shows tens of thousands of clones, about 86% of them singletons. The sample consisted of CD4+ or CD8+ T cells sorted from blood, taken in a trial of the OX40 agonist ivuxolimab. These receptors all stem from an adult with an advanced solid tumor such as melanoma, head and neck, liver or kidney cancer.

Points on this clone: One end of the junction varies from germline; a read error may be responsible. V usage is TRBV28 and J usage is TRBJ1-2; D is unresolved. The CDR3 runs 16 residues. The germline V gene encodes CDR1 MDHEN and CDR2 SYDVKM. The CDR3 loop reads CASSMPLLDSNYDYTF. CDR3 nucleotides: TGTGCCAGCAGCATGCCACTTCTGGACTCCAACTATGACTACACCTTC.

This chain joins TRBV19 and TRBJ1-1; D gene uncertain. CDR3 length equals 15 residues. V dropped 4 bases and J dropped 1 base, with 13 bases sitting between them. Looked up from germline, CDR1 is LNHDA and CDR2 is SQIVND (reference sequence). In nucleotides, the CDR3 is TGTGCCAGTAGTACGCGACCGATTTCGAACACTGAAGCTTTCTTT. It translates to CASSTRPISNTEAFF.

This clone was detected a few times. The V and J genes are TRBV5-1 and TRBJ1-6; TRBD1 might be the D (5 bases). CDR3 size: 13 residues. Trimming shortened V by 7 bases and J by 8 bases, and 13 bases separated the two germline ends. Germline assignment: CDR1 SGHRS and CDR2 YFSETQ. The CDR3 region is CASSGTGDSPLHF. The CDR3, as DNA: TGCGCCAGCTCCGGGACGGGCGATTCACCCCTCCACTTT.

V usage is TRBV5-5 and J usage is TRBJ2-3; D unresolved. Germline V lookup: CDR1 SGHKS, CDR2 YYEKEE (reference sequence). Trimming pared 5 bases from V and 6 bases from J, leaving 7 bases between. There are 11 residues in the CDR3. DNA for the CDR3: TGTGCCAGCAGGAGGTTGGATACGCAGTATTTT. Translating gives CASRRLDTQYF.

This chain uses TRBV19 with TRBJ2-7; 12 nucleotides align to TRBD1. The CDR3 spans 15 residues. J lost 2 bases, V lost 3 bases, and 2 bases had no gene match. Germline V CDR1 and CDR2: LNHDA, SQIVND (reference sequence). CDR3 nucleotide sequence: TGTGCCAGTAGTATTGGGACAGGGGGCCCCTACGAGCAGTACTTC. Translated: CASSIGTGGPYEQYF.

The rearrangement joins TRBV4-1 to TRBJ2-1; TRBD2 matches 11 bases. The germline gives CDR1 MGHRA, CDR2 YSYEKL. V was clipped by 5 bases and J by 7 bases; unmatched bases: 4. The CDR3 consists of 14 residues. The CDR3 region has the DNA TGCGCCAGCAGCTTAGCGGGAGGGCCAAATGAGCAGTTCTTC. This codes for CASSLAGGPNEQFF.

V usage is TRBV7-8 and J usage is TRBJ2-3, with a possible D match to TRBD2 (6 bases). V gave up 1 base and J gave up 9 bases, with 14 bases separating them. Germline lookup yields CDR1 SGHVS and CDR2 FQNEAQ. This CDR3 has 14 residues. The CDR3 DNA follows: TGTGCCAGCAGCTTAGGCCGACTAGTCAGGACGCAGTATTTT. It specifies CASSLGRLVRTQYF. The whole variable domain, filled in from reference TRBV7-8 and TRBJ2-3, reads GAGVSQSPRYKVAKRGQDVALRCDPISGHVSLFWYQQALGQGPEFLTYFQNEAQLDKSGLPSDRFFAERPEGSVSTLKIQRTQQEDSAVYLCASSLGRLVRTQYFGPGTRLTVL.

This chain joins TRBV27 and TRBJ2-3, with D maybe TRBD1 (6 bases). This CDR3 is 14 amino acids long. Germline values: CDR1 MNHEY, CDR2 SMNVEV (reference sequence). The germline V and J ends were trimmed by 1 base and 5 bases, with 10 bases remaining between them. CDR3: CASSLWGLGDTQYF. The CDR3 nucleotides read TGTGCCAGCAGTTTATGGGGGCTGGGAGATACGCAGTATTTT.

V usage is TRBV15 and J usage is TRBJ2-7; 8 bases are shared with TRBD2. The J segment lost 6 bases and the V segment lost 0 bases, leaving 4 bases of the junction unmatched. The CDR3 is 14 residues long. Germline assignment: CDR1 LNHNV and CDR2 YYDKDF (reference sequence). The CDR3 loop reads CATSRDLGRVEQYF. CDR3 in DNA: TGTGCCACCAGCAGAGATCTCGGGAGGGTCGAGCAGTACTTC.

The chain combines TRBV19 with TRBJ2-3; TRBD2 matches at 9 bases. From germline, CDR1 is LNHDA and CDR2 SQIVND (reference sequence). The CDR3 has 16 amino acids. Germline trimming cut 4 bases from V and 11 bases from J; bases unmatched to any gene: 16. DNA of the CDR3: TGTGCCAGTAGTACACTCGCCGGGACTAGCCCAACTCTGCAGTATTTT. This sequence encodes CASSTLAGTSPTLQYF.

As DNA, the CDR3 is TGTGCCAGCAGCTCCGGGACTATCGTAGCGGCTGAGCAGTTCTTC. Its protein is CASSSGTIVAAEQFF. V gene TRBV7-3 combines with J gene TRBJ2-1, with TRBD2 matching over 7 bases. The trim removed 4 bases at V and 9 bases at J, leaving 12 bases unmatched. CDR1 is SGHTA, CDR2 FQGTGA, per germline. The CDR3 spans 15 residues.

The V call is TRBV5-1, the J call TRBJ2-7; 9 nucleotides line up with TRBD1. The ends lost 2 bases at V and 7 bases at J; junction bases unmatched: 7. This CDR3 region has 14 residues. Germline CDR1 SGHRS, CDR2 YFSETQ. For the CDR3, the DNA is TGCGCCAGCAGCTTCCCGGACAGGGGCGGGGAGCAGTACTTC. Translated, it gives CASSFPDRGGEQYF. The full variable domain, rest sourced from reference TRBV5-1 and TRBJ2-7, is KAGVTQTPRYLIKTRGQQVTLSCSPISGHRSVSWYQQTPGQGLQFLFEYFSETQRNKGNFPGRFSGRQFSNSRSEMNVSTLELGDSALYLCASSFPDRGGEQYFGPGTRLTVT.

The J gene is TRBJ2-1, the V gene TRBV6-4; possible D gene TRBD2, 6 bases. Deletions cut 3 bases from V and 2 bases from J, with 11 bases between. CDR1 is MRHNA, CDR2 SNTAGT, per germline. The CDR3 totals 15 residues. The CDR3 DNA reads as TGTGCCAGCAGTGAAGGTAGCGGCGCCTACAATGAGCAGTTCTTC. Translating gives CASSEGSGAYNEQFF.

CDR3 sequence: CASSVATGESEKLFF. The CDR3 DNA sequence: TGTGCCAGCAGCGTAGCGACGGGGGAATCCGAAAAACTGTTTTTT. V and J are TRBV9 and TRBJ1-4; the D gene is possibly TRBD1 (5 bases). Germline-derived CDR1 and CDR2 are SGDLS and YYNGEE. The CDR3 length is 15 residues. Trimming pared 0 bases from V and 8 bases from J, leaving 14 bases between.